A single sample is the source of the 6 T cell receptor beta chains below, sequenced in a study of T cell changes during pregnancy in multiple sclerosis. Libraries were prepared by immunoSEQ multiplex PCR; TCRdb keeps only in-frame clonotypes and omits some of them. This sample has about 22,000 clones, with approximately 86% found just once. This sample comprised CD4+ T cells from peripheral blood mononuclear cells, obtained in the second trimester of pregnancy. The receptor source for this set is a female donor in good health, enrolled as a control in a pregnancy study.

The CDR3 sequence: CASSSRQGSYNEQFF. Written as DNA, the CDR3 is TGTGCCAGCAGCTCTCGACAGGGCTCCTACAATGAGCAGTTCTTC. The genes are TRBV5-4 and TRBJ2-1; 7 bases align to TRBD1. Unmatched junction bases numbered 3, after V lost 3 bases and J lost 0 bases. The CDR3 spans 15 residues. Germline V lookup: CDR1 SGHNT, CDR2 YYREEE (reference sequence).

The chain employs TRBV14 and TRBJ1-3; TRBD1 might be the D (5 bases). V gave up 2 bases and J gave up 3 bases, with 8 bases separating them. From germline, CDR1 is SGHDN and CDR2 FVKESK. The CDR3 contains 14 residues. CDR3 protein: CASSQPGLGNTIYF. Written as DNA, the CDR3 is TGTGCCAGCAGCCAACCGGGACTTGGAAACACCATATATTTT.

The gene calls are TRBV30 and TRBJ2-4; D may be TRBD2 (6 bases). The CDR3 runs to 12 residues. Germline assignment: CDR1 GTSNPN and CDR2 SVGIG (reference sequence). Trimming took off 0 bases at V and 13 bases at J, with 13 bases between the two ends. The CDR3 DNA is TGTGCCTGGAGTGTACTGGCGCGGGGACAGTACTTC. Translation gives CAWSVLARGQYF. The full variable domain, its missing parts supplied by reference TRBV30 and TRBJ2-4, is SQTIHQWPATLVQPVGSPLSLECTVEGTSNPNLYWYRQAAGRGLQLLFYSVGIGQISSEVPQNLSASRPQDRQFILSSKKLLLSDSGFYLCAWSVLARGQYFGAGTRLSVL.

J is TRBJ1-5 and V is TRBV6-6; 8 nucleotides agree with TRBD1. V lost 5 bases and J lost 3; bases outside the gene matches: 3. Germline CDR1 reads MNHNY; CDR2 reads SVGAGI (reference sequence). The CDR3 loop spans 14 amino acids. DNA for the CDR3: TGTGCCAGCAGTGGGGGACAGGCCAATCAGCCCCAGCATTTT. Translating gives CASSGGQANQPQHF.

This clone was picked up a small number of times. V usage is TRBV28 and J usage is TRBJ1-3; D not certain. CDR3 length: 16 amino acids. Germline loops: CDR1 MDHEN, CDR2 SYDVKM. The V gene lost 6 bases and the J gene lost 1 base, with 16 bases spanning the gap. The CDR3 nucleotides read TGTGCCAGCAGATCTAACCTCGGGAGATCTGGAAACACCATATATTTT. Amino acid sequence: CASRSNLGRSGNTIYF.

The chain links TRBV28 to TRBJ2-7, with 12 bases identical to TRBD1. The V and J ends lost 6 bases and 4 bases, in that order; junction bases with no gene match: 10. The germline gives CDR1 MDHEN, CDR2 SYDVKM. This CDR3 has 16 amino acids. DNA of the CDR3: TGTGCCAGCAGCCCCAGCGGGACAGGGGGCCTATACGAGCAGTACTTC. This sequence encodes CASSPSGTGGLYEQYF.